One sample yielded the 28 T cell receptor beta chains listed below, sequenced in a study of glioma-infiltrating T cells after dendritic cell vaccination. The time point denotes: after dendritic cell vaccination, including at tumor progression/relapse. The repertoire was sequenced with immunoSEQ multiplex PCR; TCRdb's copy has only in-frame clones and lacks some. The sample gives 75,000 to 95,000 clones, 75% to 85% of which show up once; roughly 2% is in the top ten. This specimen consisted of blood, obtained after dendritic cell vaccination. All receptors come from a human donor with glioblastoma.

The chain recombines TRBV5-1 with TRBJ2-2, with 9 bases aligning to TRBD1. The CDR3 runs 14 residues. Trimming cost V 4 bases and J 5 bases; bases outside gene matches: 3. Looked up from germline, CDR1 is SGHRS and CDR2 is YFSETQ. The CDR3: CASSRTGDTGELFF. CDR3 sequence (DNA): TGCGCCAGCAGCCGGACAGGGGATACCGGGGAGCTGTTTTTT. The full variable domain, completed using reference TRBV5-1 and TRBJ2-2, is KAGVTQTPRYLIKTRGQQVTLSCSPISGHRSVSWYQQTPGQGLQFLFEYFSETQRNKGNFPGRFSGRQFSNSRSEMNVSTLELGDSALYLCASSRTGDTGELFFGEGSRLTVL.

The chain links TRBV30 to TRBJ1-4; weak D call: TRBD1 (5 bases). CDR1 is GTSNPN, CDR2 SVGIG, per germline (reference sequence). Trimming shortened V by 8 bases and J by 3 bases, and 22 bases separated the two germline ends. This CDR3 comprises 16 residues. The CDR3 nucleotides are TGTGCCGGCGAAGCAGGGAGGTACTCGGCTAATGAAAAACTGTTTTTT. The encoded protein is CAGEAGRYSANEKLFF.

About this clone itself: One end of the junction is discordant with germline, which a read error may explain. This chain joins TRBV6-1 and TRBJ1-2; D possibly corresponds to TRBD1 (6 bases). The CDR3 has 13 amino acids. The germline V gene encodes CDR1 MNHNS and CDR2 SASEGT. CDR3 nucleotides: TGTGCCAGCAGTACCGGCGGGGGCTATGGTTACACCTTC. Residues: CASSTGGGYGYTF.

The rearrangement links TRBV29-1 to TRBJ2-1, with TRBD2 matching 11 bases. Germline V CDR1 and CDR2: SQVTM, ANQGSEA. The CDR3 spans 18 residues. Losses at the gene ends were 3 bases for V and 0 bases for J; bases not matched to a gene: 10. The CDR3 nucleotides read TGCAGCGTTGATGCCCCCGGGACTAGCGGCTACTCCTACAATGAGCAGTTCTTC. Encoded protein: CSVDAPGTSGYSYNEQFF.

The genes are TRBV5-6 and TRBJ1-1, with 8 bases identical to TRBD1. The CDR3 length is 14 residues. With V trimmed by 4 bases and J by 2 bases, 4 bases remained unmatched. Germline lookup yields CDR1 SGHDT and CDR2 YYEEEE. The CDR3 nucleotides read TGTGCCAGCAGCCAGACAGGGGCCAACACTGAAGCTTTCTTT. Encoded protein: CASSQTGANTEAFF.

This clone was seen only a few times. The V gene is TRBV5-5, the J gene TRBJ1-5; the D is unclear. The length of the CDR3 is 15 residues. V was pared by 1 base and J by 3 bases, with 11 bases between. Per the germline V gene, CDR1 is SGHKS and CDR2 is YYEKEE (reference sequence). CDR3 region: CASSLMDGNNQPQHF. CDR3 coding DNA: TGTGCCAGCAGCTTGATGGACGGGAACAATCAGCCCCAGCATTTT.

The rearrangement uses TRBV7-2 and TRBJ2-7, with 8 bases identical to TRBD2. Per the germline V gene, CDR1 is SGHTA and CDR2 is FQGNSA. The CDR3 contains 16 residues. Trimming cost V 1 base and J 1 base; bases outside gene matches: 6. In nucleotides, the CDR3 is TGTGCCAGCAGCTTAGATTCTGGCGGGGGGTCCTACGAGCAGTACTTC. Encoded protein: CASSLDSGGGSYEQYF.

The chain combines TRBV7-9 with TRBJ1-1; 7 nucleotides line up with TRBD1. Trimming removed 5 bases from V and 1 base from J; junction bases left unmatched: 7. This CDR3 has 15 amino acids. CDR1 is SEHNR, CDR2 FQNEAQ, per germline (reference sequence). CDR3 region: CASSPRQGANTEAFF. The CDR3 coding sequence is TGTGCCAGCAGCCCCCGACAGGGTGCGAACACTGAAGCTTTCTTT.

The rearrangement uses TRBV5-1 and TRBJ2-1; the match to TRBD1 covers 9 bases. The V gene end was trimmed by 3 bases and the J gene end by 14 bases; junction bases not matched to a gene: 9. The CDR3 extends over 13 amino acids. From germline, CDR1 is SGHRS and CDR2 YFSETQ. The CDR3 reads CASSWGDRGTKFF. The DNA of the CDR3 is TGCGCCAGCAGCTGGGGTGACAGGGGGACGAAGTTCTTC.

V gene TRBV2 combines with J gene TRBJ1-1; D remains unclear. Germline V lookup: CDR1 SNHLY, CDR2 FYNNEI. Trimming took 6 bases from V and 1 from J, leaving 9 bases between them. This CDR3 is 13 amino acids long. CDR3 nucleotides: TGTGCCAGCAGCGGGGAGGCGAACACTGAAGCTTTCTTT. It is translated as CASSGEANTEAFF.

The chain recombines TRBV28 with TRBJ2-1; TRBD2 agrees at 10 bases. The CDR3 consists of 15 residues. Germline-derived CDR1 and CDR2 are MDHEN and SYDVKM. After removal of 8 bases from V and 4 bases from J, the junction contained 8 bases not matched to a gene. This chain's CDR3 is CASSTGTSVYNEQFF. The CDR3 region has the DNA TGTGCCAGCTCGACCGGGACTAGCGTTTACAATGAGCAGTTCTTC.

The chain joins TRBV7-2 to TRBJ1-3; 7 bases agree with TRBD1. V dropped 5 bases and J dropped 3; count of bases not matched to a gene: 10. The CDR3 contains 16 residues. The germline V gene has CDR1 SGHTA and CDR2 FQGNSA. The CDR3 loop reads CASSTQQTGFGNTIYF. In DNA form, the CDR3 reads TGTGCCAGCAGCACCCAACAGACAGGGTTTGGAAACACCATATATTTT.

V and J are TRBV5-1 and TRBJ1-1; weak D call: TRBD1 (6 bases). The length of the CDR3 is 14 residues. The V gene lost 4 bases and the J gene lost 10 bases, with 20 bases spanning the gap. The V gene's germline CDR1 is SGHRS and CDR2 YFSETQ. CDR3 sequence reads: CASSPSQGASGAFF. The CDR3 DNA follows: TGCGCCAGCAGCCCCTCACAGGGTGCGTCCGGAGCTTTCTTT.

CDR3 sequence: CASSLFYGGFSYEQYF. In nucleotides, the CDR3 is TGTGCCAGCAGCCTGTTCTACGGGGGATTCTCCTACGAGCAGTACTTC. The gene calls are TRBV4-2 and TRBJ2-5; tentative D call: TRBD2 (6 bases). The DNA matches TRBJ2-7 better at its end, which makes the J call doubtful. CDR1 is LGHNA and CDR2 is YNFKEQ in the germline V gene. The CDR3 consists of 16 residues.

This rearrangement joins TRBV5-1 to TRBJ2-5; weak D call: TRBD1 (6 bases). With 7 bases removed from V and 4 bases from J, the gap between germline ends came to 20 bases. Germline-derived CDR1 and CDR2 are SGHRS and YFSETQ. The CDR3 covers 15 residues. CDR3: CASAELGVGGETQYF. CDR3 coding DNA: TGCGCCAGCGCCGAACTAGGTGTAGGGGGAGAGACCCAGTACTTC.

This chain links TRBV18 with TRBJ1-1; D may be TRBD1 (6 bases). This CDR3 is 15 amino acids long. Germline CDR1 reads KGHSH; CDR2 reads LQKENI. V was cut by 6 bases and J by 3 bases, with 17 bases left in between. CDR3 amino acids: CASSNPGVEHTEAFF. CDR3 DNA: TGTGCCAGCTCTAACCCAGGGGTAGAGCACACTGAAGCTTTCTTT.

V gene TRBV6-6 combines with J gene TRBJ1-2, with D tentatively TRBD1 (5 bases). Per the germline V gene, CDR1 is MNHNY and CDR2 is SVGAGI (reference sequence). V lost 0 bases and J 10 bases, leaving 9 bases between the germline ends. The CDR3 loop spans 12 amino acids. The CDR3 spells CASSYSTRAYTF. The CDR3 region has the DNA TGTGCCAGCAGTTACTCGACCAGGGCCTACACCTTC.

The chain couples TRBV5-1 to TRBJ1-1; D remains unclear. The CDR3 is 13 residues long. Germline V gives CDR1 SGHRS, CDR2 YFSETQ. V gave up 4 bases and J gave up 1 base, with 8 bases separating them. The CDR3 sequence is CASSRESNTEAFF. In DNA, the CDR3 is TGCGCCAGCAGCCGGGAGTCGAACACTGAAGCTTTCTTT.

This clone was seen ten or more times. The rearrangement joins TRBV9 to TRBJ1-2; D is perhaps TRBD1 (6 bases). The CDR3 has 17 amino acids. V gave up 0 bases and J gave up 4 bases, with 19 bases separating them. Germline V gives CDR1 SGDLS, CDR2 YYNGEE. The CDR3 region is CASSVGPGGREGYGYTF. DNA of the CDR3: TGTGCCAGCAGCGTAGGGCCTGGGGGCAGGGAAGGCTATGGCTACACCTTC.

This clone was recorded only once. Its ends do not fully match the called genes, so a read error is possible. This chain connects TRBV10-1 to TRBJ2-1; the D gene is possibly TRBD2 (6 bases). The V gene's germline CDR1 is WNHNN and CDR2 SYGVQD (reference sequence). This CDR3 contains 14 residues. The CDR3: CASSPGTGYYEQFF. The CDR3 DNA sequence: TGCGCCAGCTCCCCCGGGACTGGCTACTATGAGCAGTTCTTC.

This clone showed up just once. The V and J genes are TRBV5-1 and TRBJ2-1; 11 bases fit TRBD2. The CDR3 consists of 14 residues. With V trimmed by 8 bases and J by 4 bases, 5 bases remained unmatched. In germline, CDR1 is SGHRS, CDR2 YFSETQ. The CDR3 nucleotides read TGCGCCAGTCAGACTAGCGGGGCTTACAATGAGCAGTTCTTC. The encoded protein is CASQTSGAYNEQFF.

DNA for the CDR3: TGTGCCATCAGTCAAGGAGCCGGGGATCATGGCTACACCTTC. Encoded protein: CAISQGAGDHGYTF. The V and J genes are TRBV10-3 and TRBJ1-2; unclear D gene. CDR3 length: 14 residues. Germline lookup yields CDR1 ENHRY and CDR2 SYGVKD. V lost 5 bases to trimming and J lost 6 bases, with 16 bases between them.

This clone has just a few counts. The J gene is TRBJ2-3, the V gene TRBV30; 9 bases are a match to TRBD2. After removal of 7 bases from V and 1 base from J, the junction contained 6 bases not matched to a gene. Germline values: CDR1 GTSNPN, CDR2 SVGIG (reference sequence). The CDR3 is 14 amino acids. The CDR3 loop reads CASTRTSGTDTQYF. In nucleotides, the CDR3 is TGTGCCTCCACCCGGACTAGCGGCACAGATACGCAGTATTTT.

This chain uses TRBV7-2 with TRBJ2-7; D is perhaps TRBD1 (5 bases). CDR3 length equals 17 residues. The ends were cut back, 0 bases at V and 2 bases at J, with 17 bases in the middle. Germline assignment: CDR1 SGHTA and CDR2 FQGNSA. CDR3 region: CASSLARQLYYTYEQYF. The DNA of the CDR3 is TGTGCCAGCAGCTTAGCGAGACAGCTTTATTACACCTACGAGCAGTACTTC.

This clone was seen only a few times. The chain combines TRBV7-2 with TRBJ1-5; 8 positions agree with TRBD1. V shed 6 bases, J shed 9 bases, and the junction held 16 bases outside the gene matches. The CDR3 totals 16 residues. Germline CDR1 is SGHTA and CDR2 is FQGNSA. DNA for the CDR3: TGTGCCAGCAGTCAAGGCCGGGACAGGCCCACTGGGCCCCAGCATTTT. Its protein product is CASSQGRDRPTGPQHF.

This chain joins TRBV6-1 and TRBJ1-2, with no clear D. Trimming cost V 1 base and J 4 bases, with 10 bases left between them. This CDR3 has 14 residues. Germline CDR1 is MNHNS and CDR2 is SASEGT. CDR3 sequence: CASSEGVAGYGYTF. CDR3 nucleotide sequence: TGTGCCAGCAGTGAAGGGGTGGCGGGCTATGGCTACACCTTC.

The V gene is TRBV7-2, the J gene TRBJ1-6, with D hard to call. Trimming removed 1 base at V and 10 bases at J, with 5 bases between. Germline loops: CDR1 SGHTA, CDR2 FQGNSA. The CDR3 loop spans 12 amino acids. The CDR3 protein is CASSLVGSPLHF. CDR3 nucleotide sequence: TGTGCCAGCAGCTTAGTGGGCTCACCCCTCCACTTT. Together with reference TRBV7-2 and TRBJ1-6, the CDR3 gives the full variable domain: GAGVSQSPSNKVTEKGKDVELRCDPISGHTALYWYRQSLGQGLEFLIYFQGNSAPDKSGLPSDRFSAERTGGSVSTLTIQRTQQEDSAVYLCASSLVGSPLHFGNGTRLTVT.

This chain uses TRBV5-6 with TRBJ2-3; a weak D match, TRBD1 (5 bases). Trimming removed 2 bases from V and 5 bases from J, with 6 bases in between. CDR1 is SGHDT and CDR2 is YYEEEE in the germline V gene. The CDR3 consists of 12 residues. The CDR3 sequence is CASSLRGDTQYF. The CDR3 DNA sequence: TGTGCCAGCAGCTTAAGGGGAGATACGCAGTATTTT.